This T cell receptor (beta chain) was sequenced in a study of cytomegalovirus exposure and HLA in healthy donors. The PCR used 60 Vbeta and 13 Jbeta primers. Sequenced by immunoSEQ multiplex PCR; TCRdb stores in-frame clones only, minus some. The sample shows more than 100,000 clones, around 70% of them seen only once. Germline values: CDR1 SGHDT, CDR2 YYEEEE. Trimming removed 0 bases at V and 0 bases at J, with 10 bases between. CDR3 size: 15 residues. Sequenced sample: PBMCs. V and J are TRBV5-6 and TRBJ2-7; D gene uncertain. This TCR derives from a middle-aged woman in good health and CMV-seronegative. The CDR3 sequence is CASSLVWSSSYEQYF. The CDR3 bases are TGTGCCAGCAGCTTGGTCTGGAGCAGCTCCTACGAGCAGTACTTC.